These 19 T cell receptor beta chains came from one sample sequenced in a study of T cells in women clearing cervical HPV infection. Produced via immunoSEQ multiplex PCR; TCRdb's table is partial and in-frame only. Its table records under 45,000 clones. The specimen sequenced was blood buffy coat. Receptors were obtained from a woman between 18 and 75 years old with a cervical HPV16 infection that either progressed to CIN3+ or cleared (not recorded which).

Concerning this clone: Coverage ceases 3 residues before the CDR3 finishes, and the germline J gene fills in the end. The chain combines TRBV5-1 with TRBJ2-1; 9 bases match TRBD1. This CDR3 contains 17 residues. From germline, CDR1 is SGHRS and CDR2 YFSETQ. J gave up 3 bases and V 4 bases, and 11 bases lay outside the gene matches. CDR3 sequence reads: CASSPLDRGSDYNEQFF. The covered CDR3 bases are TGCGCCAGCAGCCCACTGGACAGGGGTTCTGACTACAATGAG.

Concerning this clone itself: The CDR3 end is not reached by the read, which stops 3 residues before it; the germline J gene fills it in. This rearrangement joins TRBV13 to TRBJ1-1; TRBD1 aligns across 11 bases. CDR1 and CDR2 (germline): PRHDT, FYEKMQ (reference sequence). V was pared by 3 bases and J by 2 bases, with 5 bases of the junction left unmatched. The CDR3 runs to 16 residues. The chain's CDR3 is CASSLGQGGLNTEAFF. The covered CDR3 bases are TGTGCCAGCAGCTTGGGACAGGGGGGTTTAAACACTGAA.

About this clone itself: Read coverage stops 3 residues before the CDR3 terminus; the germline J gene supplies the remainder. The rearrangement joins TRBV19 to TRBJ2-5, with 7 positions matching TRBD1. The ends lost 5 bases at V and 2 bases at J; junction bases unmatched: 2. CDR1 and CDR2 (germline): LNHDA, SQIVND (reference sequence). The CDR3 runs to 13 residues. CDR3 DNA, as far as it was read: TGTGCCAGTAGTCCACAGGGGCAAGAGACC. It codes for CASSPQGQET. The entire CDR3 protein reads CASSPQGQETQYF.

Remarks on this clone: The read ends 3 residues early relative to the CDR3; the germline J gene fills the gap. V is TRBV19 and J is TRBJ2-1; 7 nucleotides line up with TRBD1. From germline, CDR1 is LNHDA and CDR2 SQIVND (reference sequence). J was trimmed by 5 bases and V by 8 bases; bases with no gene match: 12. The CDR3 extends over 15 amino acids. The sequenced CDR3 bases are TGTGCCAGTCGAGACAGGGATCAGGCCCACAATGAG. This translates into CASRDRDQAHNE. The full CDR3 protein is CASRDRDQAHNEQFF.

Comments on this clone: The read comes to an end 3 residues before the CDR3 does, leaving the germline J gene to fill in the end. V usage is TRBV13 and J usage is TRBJ2-5; no firm D call. Trimming removed 5 bases from V and 1 base from J, with 8 bases in between. CDR1 is PRHDT, CDR2 FYEKMQ, per germline (reference sequence). This CDR3 spans 13 amino acids. The DNA read from the CDR3 is TGTGCCAGCAGCCCCCGACTCCAAGAGACC. Its translation is CASSPRLQET. The CDR3, in full, reads CASSPRLQETQYF.

On this clone: The read gets to within 3 residues of the CDR3 end, and the germline J gene fills in the rest. The V gene is TRBV5-1, the J gene TRBJ1-3; D perhaps matches TRBD1 (5 bases). The germline CDR1 and CDR2 sequences are SGHRS and YFSETQ. CDR3 size: 15 residues. V lost 0 bases, J lost 0 bases, and 7 bases lay in between. The sequenced CDR3 bases are TGCGCCAGCAGCTTGGGACAGACCTCTGGAAACACC. This translates into CASSLGQTSGNT. The full CDR3 reads CASSLGQTSGNTIYF.

Worth noting for this clone: The CDR3 goes on 3 residues after the read ends, and that part is filled in from the germline J gene. The chain has TRBV19 and TRBJ1-5, with TRBD1 matching 8 bases. The V gene's germline CDR1 is LNHDA and CDR2 SQIVND (reference sequence). The CDR3 has 19 amino acids. Germline trimming cut 5 bases from V and 0 bases from J; bases unmatched to any gene: 15. The CDR3 region is CASSAPDRGTLYSNQPQHF. CDR3 bases read: TGTGCCAGTAGTGCCCCTGACAGGGGTACCCTTTATAGCAATCAGCCC.

Points on this clone: The read gets to within 3 residues of the CDR3 end, and the germline J gene fills in the rest. The genes are TRBV5-1 and TRBJ2-3, with TRBD2 matching 12 bases. The CDR3 is 17 amino acids. The V gene end was trimmed by 5 bases and the J gene end by 1 base; junction bases not matched to a gene: 8. Germline assignment: CDR1 SGHRS and CDR2 YFSETQ. The CDR3 here is CASRPLAGGPGTDTQYF. The covered CDR3 bases are TGCGCCAGCAGACCTCTAGCGGGGGGGCCAGGCACAGATACG.

Of note for this clone: Read data end 3 residues before the CDR3 end; the end is taken from the germline J gene. This chain joins TRBV2 and TRBJ2-7, with 7 bases matching TRBD1. Trimming took 9 bases from V and 2 from J; bases not matched to a gene: 7. The germline V gene has CDR1 SNHLY and CDR2 FYNNEI. This CDR3 has 13 amino acids. The part of the CDR3 DNA that was read is TGTGCCAGTCATGGGACAGACACCTACGAG. Translated: CASHGTDTYE. The complete CDR3 protein is CASHGTDTYEQYF.

In the case of this clone: Coverage ceases 3 residues before the CDR3 finishes, and the germline J gene fills in the end. The gene calls are TRBV19 and TRBJ2-1; D call uncertain. Deletions cut 5 bases from V and 5 bases from J, with 19 bases between. Looked up from germline, CDR1 is LNHDA and CDR2 is SQIVND (reference sequence). The length of the CDR3 is 16 residues. The CDR3 DNA, read in part, is TGTGCCAGTAGTGAGACAAGGCAGGTCATTAACAATGAG. It translates to CASSETRQVINNE. The whole CDR3 protein reads CASSETRQVINNEQFF.

CDR3 DNA, as far as it was read: TGTGCCAGCAGCGAGACACAGAACTCTGGAAACACC. Translating gives CASSETQNSGNT. The whole CDR3 reads CASSETQNSGNTIYF. This rearrangement joins TRBV7-9 to TRBJ1-3; no clear D. The CDR3 goes on 3 residues after the read ends, and that part is filled in from the germline J gene. The CDR3 covers 15 residues. Trimming pared 5 bases from V and 0 bases from J, leaving 11 bases between. Germline V gene sequence: CDR1 SEHNR, CDR2 FQNEAQ (reference sequence).

A note on this clone: The read halts 3 residues ahead of the CDR3 end, with the missing end drawn from the germline J gene. The chain combines TRBV19 with TRBJ2-1; 10 nucleotides align to TRBD2. This CDR3 spans 16 amino acids. J gave up 8 bases and V 3 bases, and 10 bases lay outside the gene matches. Germline CDR1 is LNHDA and CDR2 is SQIVND (reference sequence). The sequenced part of the CDR3 DNA is TGTGCCAGTAGTATTACGGCTAGCGGGAGTAACTATGAG. Its protein product is CASSITASGSNYE. The entire CDR3 protein reads CASSITASGSNYEQFF.

For this clone: The observed sequence ends 3 residues before the CDR3 terminus, with the missing tail filled in from the germline J gene. This chain links TRBV7-9 with TRBJ1-2; 8 bases align to TRBD1. The CDR3 runs to 14 residues. Looked up from germline, CDR1 is SEHNR and CDR2 is FQNEAQ (reference sequence). The J segment lost 7 bases and the V segment lost 1 base, leaving 5 bases of the junction unmatched. The CDR3 sequence is CASSLGRGQGGYTF. The CDR3 DNA, read in part, is TGTGCCAGCAGCTTAGGCAGGGGGCAAGGTGGC. The full variable domain, completed using reference TRBV7-9 and TRBJ1-2, is DTGVSQNPRHKITKRGQNVTFRCDPISEHNRLYWYRQTLGQGPEFLTYFQNEAQLEKSRLLSDRFSAERPKGSFSTLEIQRTEQGDSAMYLCASSLGRGQGGYTFGSGTRLTVV.

With respect to this clone: The CDR3 end falls 3 residues outside the read, so it is completed with the germline J gene. The rearrangement joins TRBV10-3 to TRBJ2-1; 12 positions match TRBD2. The germline V gene has CDR1 ENHRY and CDR2 SYGVKD. V gave up 7 bases and J gave up 8 bases; unmatched junction bases: 9. The CDR3 extends over 15 amino acids. This chain's CDR3 is CAINPLAGGVDEQFF. CDR3 DNA (partial): TGTGCCATCAATCCACTAGCGGGGGGTGTCGATGAG.

About this clone: Coverage ceases 3 residues before the CDR3 finishes, and the germline J gene fills in the end. The chain uses TRBV5-1 and TRBJ2-3, with D perhaps matching TRBD1 (6 bases). Germline loops: CDR1 SGHRS, CDR2 YFSETQ. V was shortened by 0 bases and J by 2 bases, with 10 bases between the two germline ends. The CDR3 covers 15 residues. The CDR3 protein is CASSLAGAYTDTQYF. CDR3 bases read: TGCGCCAGCAGCTTGGCAGGGGCTTACACAGATACG.

With regard to this clone: The CDR3 goes on 3 residues after the read ends, and that part is filled in from the germline J gene. V gene TRBV20-1 combines with J gene TRBJ2-3; 11 positions match TRBD2. Germline lookup yields CDR1 DFQATT and CDR2 SNEGSKA (reference sequence). The CDR3 runs 17 residues. With 0 bases clipped from V and 3 bases from J, the junction kept 8 bases outside the gene matches. Partial CDR3 DNA: TGCAGTGCTAGAGATTGGGGGCTAGCGGGAGGTACAGATACG. The encoded protein is CSARDWGLAGGTDT. The full CDR3 protein is CSARDWGLAGGTDTQYF.

Concerning this clone itself: The sequenced fragment ends 3 residues before the CDR3 boundary, so the rest is inferred from the germline J gene. The chain recombines TRBV10-3 with TRBJ2-3; TRBD2 aligns across 12 bases. The germline V gene encodes CDR1 ENHRY and CDR2 SYGVKD. This CDR3 is 16 amino acids long. Trimming took 6 bases from V and 4 from J; bases not matched to a gene: 8. The DNA read from the CDR3 is TGTGCCATCAGAGCTGGGACTAGCGGGTTATCAGATACG. Protein product: CAIRAGTSGLSDT. The whole CDR3 sequence is CAIRAGTSGLSDTQYF.

A note on this clone: With the read ending 3 residues before the CDR3 end, the germline J gene is used to fill in that end. The chain employs TRBV4-2 and TRBJ2-5; 11 bases align to TRBD2. The CDR3 has 18 residues. The germline CDR1 and CDR2 sequences are LGHNA and YNFKEQ. Germline trimming cut 0 bases from V and 1 base from J; bases unmatched to any gene: 7. The CDR3 here is CASSQDPPSGGFQETQYF. CDR3 bases read: TGTGCCAGCAGCCAAGATCCCCCTAGCGGGGGGTTCCAAGAGACC.

In regard to this clone: Read sequence stops 3 residues before the CDR3 end, and the germline J gene provides the missing end. The chain couples TRBV29-1 to TRBJ2-1, with TRBD2 matching over 11 bases. CDR1 SQVTM and CDR2 ANQGSEA come from the germline V gene. The CDR3 extends over 18 amino acids. Trimming took 6 bases from V and 5 from J; bases not matched to a gene: 18. CDR3 loop: CSVGGLAGAPLHNNEQFF. The covered CDR3 bases are TGCAGCGTGGGAGGACTAGCGGGCGCACCCTTACACAACAATGAG.